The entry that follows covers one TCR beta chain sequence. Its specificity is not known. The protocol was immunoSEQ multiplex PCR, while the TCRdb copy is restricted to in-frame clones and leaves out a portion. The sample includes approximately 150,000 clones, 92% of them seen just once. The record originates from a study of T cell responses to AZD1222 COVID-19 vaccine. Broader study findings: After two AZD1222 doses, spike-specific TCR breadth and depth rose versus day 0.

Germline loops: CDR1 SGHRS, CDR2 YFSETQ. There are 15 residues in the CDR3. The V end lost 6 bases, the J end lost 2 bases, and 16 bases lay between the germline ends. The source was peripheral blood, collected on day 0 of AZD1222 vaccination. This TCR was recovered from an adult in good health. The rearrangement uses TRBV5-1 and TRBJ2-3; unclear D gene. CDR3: CASNPGGKHTDTQYF. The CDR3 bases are TGCGCCAGCAACCCCGGCGGAAAGCACACAGATACGCAGTATTTT.